The 5 T cell receptor beta chains below were found in one sample sequenced in a study of siplizumab effects on memory and regulatory T cells. Sequencing was performed with immunoSEQ multiplex PCR; in TCRdb, only in-frame clones are kept and a portion is missing. The sample consists of approximately 100,000 clones, 92% of them appearing once. The specimen sequenced was non-Treg CD4+ T cells sorted from blood. These receptors came from a human donor in good health.

The chain employs TRBV19 and TRBJ2-3; 7 positions agree with TRBD2. CDR3 length equals 15 residues. J lost 5 bases, V lost 5 bases, and 10 bases had no gene match. Germline CDR1 and CDR2: LNHDA and SQIVND (reference sequence). The CDR3 DNA follows: TGTGCCAGTAGTGGTCGACTAGCCGGGAGAGATACGCAGTATTTT. As protein: CASSGRLAGRDTQYF.

In its sample, this clone is medium-sized (0.01 to 0.1%). V and J are TRBV9 and TRBJ2-2; D is unresolved. This CDR3 has 12 amino acids. Germline V gives CDR1 SGDLS, CDR2 YYNGEE. V shed 7 bases and J shed 7 bases, with 11 bases lying between them. The CDR3 coding sequence is TGTGCCAGCGGGTCAGGCGGCGGGGAGCTGTTTTTT. Protein product: CASGSGGGELFF.

CDR3 amino acids: CASSTFTGGRTEAFF. DNA of the CDR3: TGTGCCAGTAGTACCTTCACGGGGGGGAGGACTGAAGCTTTCTTT. The rearrangement links TRBV19 to TRBJ1-1, with D maybe TRBD1 (5 bases). Germline-derived CDR1 and CDR2 are LNHDA and SQIVND (reference sequence). The length of the CDR3 is 15 residues. V was shortened by 4 bases and J by 5 bases, with 17 bases between the two germline ends.

This chain links TRBV19 with TRBJ2-3; 8 bases agree with TRBD2. Per germline, CDR1 LNHDA and CDR2 SQIVND (reference sequence). CDR3 length: 17 amino acids. Trimming at V came to 7 bases and at J to 2 bases, leaving 14 bases not matched to a gene. CDR3: CASTREGYSKVTDTQYF. The CDR3 DNA reads as TGTGCCAGTACCCGGGAGGGATACTCTAAGGTCACAGATACGCAGTATTTT. The variable domain in full, with the rest retrieved from reference TRBV19 and TRBJ2-3, is DGGITQSPKYLFRKEGQNVTLSCEQNLNHDAMYWYRQDPGQGLRLIYYSQIVNDFQKGDIAEGYSVSREKKESFPLTVTSAQKNPTAFYLCASTREGYSKVTDTQYFGPGTRLTVL.

This clone has a single count. CDR3 bases: TGTGCCAGCAGCTTAGGAGAGGCAGGTGAGCAGTTCTTC. As protein: CASSLGEAGEQFF. The genes are TRBV7-9 and TRBJ2-1; D uncertain. Between the trimmed V and J ends, which lost 1 base and 9 bases, there was a span of 10 bases. CDR1 SEHNR and CDR2 FQNEAQ come from the germline V gene (reference sequence). This CDR3 is 13 amino acids long.